This T cell receptor (beta chain) was retrieved from a study of shared clonotypes between healthy human individuals. Regarding the study as a whole: A handful of donors showed sharing of about 5.5% of naive CD4 clonotypes. Generally, naive subsets came out with larger estimated richness than memory subsets.

The data were produced by immunoSEQ multiplex PCR, yet TCRdb's version contains in-frame clones alone and is incomplete. The sample gives approximately 2,000,000 clones, approximately 92% of which show up once; under 2% is in the top ten. CD8 cells regarded as naive lacked CD45RO, were positively chosen for CCR7, and omitted terminally differentiated effector memory CD45RA+ cells. Of note for this clone: Its cognate antigen is unknown.

This receptor was taken from a young man in good health. Some clones in this sample may be carry-over from other donors' samples. The specimen was naive CD8+ T cells from PBMCs.

The DNA for the CDR3 is TGTGCCATCAGTGCGGGACCGGTGAACAATCAGCCCCAGCATTTT. It specifies CAISAGPVNNQPQHF. V is TRBV10-3 and J is TRBJ1-5; a weak D match, TRBD1 (5 bases). CDR1 is ENHRY, CDR2 SYGVKD, per germline. Trimming shortened V by 4 bases and J by 3 bases, and 13 bases separated the two germline ends. This CDR3 is built from 15 residues.